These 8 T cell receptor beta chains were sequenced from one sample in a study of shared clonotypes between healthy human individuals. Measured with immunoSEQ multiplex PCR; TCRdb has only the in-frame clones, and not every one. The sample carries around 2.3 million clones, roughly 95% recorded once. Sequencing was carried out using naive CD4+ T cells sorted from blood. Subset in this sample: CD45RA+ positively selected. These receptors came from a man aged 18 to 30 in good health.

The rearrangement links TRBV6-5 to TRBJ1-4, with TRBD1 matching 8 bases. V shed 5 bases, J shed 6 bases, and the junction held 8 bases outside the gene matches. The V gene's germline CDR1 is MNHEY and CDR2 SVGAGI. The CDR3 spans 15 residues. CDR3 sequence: CASSRGQGRDEKLFF. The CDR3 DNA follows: TGTGCCAGCAGTCGAGGACAGGGACGAGATGAAAAACTGTTTTTT.

The CDR3 DNA sequence: TGCGCCAGCAGTGAAGGGGGTATAGATACGCAGTATTTT. Encoded protein: CASSEGGIDTQYF. The V call is TRBV10-1, the J call TRBJ2-3; possible D gene TRBD1, 6 bases. Germline V gene sequence: CDR1 WNHNN, CDR2 SYGVQD (reference sequence). Trimming took 3 bases from V and 5 from J, leaving 9 bases between them. The CDR3 length is 13 residues.

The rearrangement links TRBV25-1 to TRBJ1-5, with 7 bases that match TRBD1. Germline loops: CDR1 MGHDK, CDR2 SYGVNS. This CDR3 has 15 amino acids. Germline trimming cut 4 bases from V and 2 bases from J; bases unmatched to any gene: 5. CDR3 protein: CASSAKGAGNQPQHF. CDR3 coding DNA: TGTGCCAGCAGTGCCAAGGGGGCCGGCAATCAGCCCCAGCATTTT.

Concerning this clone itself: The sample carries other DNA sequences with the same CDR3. The DNA of the CDR3 is TGTGCCAGCAGCGTAAGTGAGGGCTCCTACAATGAGCAGTTCTTC. This gives the protein CASSVSEGSYNEQFF. This rearrangement joins TRBV9 to TRBJ2-1; a weak D match, TRBD2 (5 bases). V was cut by 1 base and J by 0 bases, with 8 bases left in between. Per germline, CDR1 SGDLS and CDR2 YYNGEE. There are 15 residues in the CDR3.

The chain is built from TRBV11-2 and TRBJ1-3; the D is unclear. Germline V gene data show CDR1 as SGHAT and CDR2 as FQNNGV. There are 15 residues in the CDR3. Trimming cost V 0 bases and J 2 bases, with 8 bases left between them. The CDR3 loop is CASSLESRTGNTIYF. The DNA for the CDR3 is TGTGCCAGCAGCTTAGAATCGAGGACTGGAAACACCATATATTTT.

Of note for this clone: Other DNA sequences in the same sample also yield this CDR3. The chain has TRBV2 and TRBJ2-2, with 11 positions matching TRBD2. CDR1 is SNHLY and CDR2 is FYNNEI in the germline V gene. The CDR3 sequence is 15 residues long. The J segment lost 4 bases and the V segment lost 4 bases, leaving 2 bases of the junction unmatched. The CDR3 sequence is CASSVAGGPTGELFF. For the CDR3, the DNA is TGTGCCAGCAGTGTAGCGGGAGGGCCCACCGGGGAGCTGTTTTTT.

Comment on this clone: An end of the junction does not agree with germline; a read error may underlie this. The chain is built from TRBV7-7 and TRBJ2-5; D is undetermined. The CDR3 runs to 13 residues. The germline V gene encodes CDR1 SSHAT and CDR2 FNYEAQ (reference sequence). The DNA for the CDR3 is TGTGCTAGCAGCTTGGATAGGAAAGAGACCCAGTACTTC. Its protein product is CASSLDRKETQYF.

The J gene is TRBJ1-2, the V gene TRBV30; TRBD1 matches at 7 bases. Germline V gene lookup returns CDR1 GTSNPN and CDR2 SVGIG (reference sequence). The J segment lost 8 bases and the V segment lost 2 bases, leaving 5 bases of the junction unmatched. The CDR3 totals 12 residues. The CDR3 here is CAWSSWDRGYTF. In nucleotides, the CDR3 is TGTGCCTGGAGTTCCTGGGACAGAGGCTACACCTTC.